This T cell receptor (beta chain) originates from a study of cytomegalovirus exposure and HLA in healthy donors (dated by TCRdb to about 2017). Describing the broader study: In an earlier analysis of some 610 of the donors, 276 Gb of sequence data and 90 million to 120 million unique TCR beta sequences from approximately 180 million T cells were reported. A later genetic analysis took genome-wide SNP genotypes for 398 of the 666 donors and used that subset as a discovery cohort. The study profiled the T cell repertoires of hundreds of subjects by immunosequencing and related them to cytomegalovirus serostatus. All discovery cohort repertoires had been generated on a single sequencing platform. Approximately 310 gigabases of sequencing data and 80 million or so unique TCR sequences were included in an early release covering 500 to 750 HLA-typed donors. Both class I and class II loci were covered by HLA typing, at four-digit resolution. To study patterns of TCR occurrence, a later analysis re-analyzed previously published TCR beta repertoires from several hundred donors and added high-resolution HLA genotyping. Besides the first cohort of 666 subjects, a separate validation cohort made up of roughly 120 different subjects was used. Donor age, sex, ethnicity and CMV serostatus were collected together with the repertoire data. Among the roughly 390 genotyped donors, 75% to 90% belonged to the genetic ancestry cluster associated with self-reported Caucasian donors. Typing coverage varied by locus: about 620-640 donors for A, B, C, DRB1 and DQB1; roughly 560 for DQA1; about 590 for DPA1; 400 to 480 for DPB1. Because of strong linkage in the cohort, four or five DR-DQ haplotypes were treated as single units for association and clustering. To decide whether each TCR beta V gene segment behaved as functional or pseudogenic, an earlier analysis of several hundred of the donors relied on high-throughput TCR beta sequencing. The study aimed to test whether cataloging public T cell receptors could reveal signatures of past pathogen exposure. Among around 400 genotyped donors of the cohort, an average of around 220,000 unique TCR beta nucleotide sequences was sequenced per donor, of which 15% to 20% were non-productive. In the later analysis, no new phenotypic data were used to find candidate immune exposures; instead, reliance was placed on TCR beta sequences and their occurrence across donors. High-throughput TCR immunosequencing, statistical association of individual TCRs with disease status, and machine learning were combined to predict cytomegalovirus infection status.

The germline V and J ends show losses of 0 bases and 3 bases respectively, and no gene match explains 5 bases of the junction. From the cysteine through the phenylalanine, the CDR3 covers 15 amino acids. Of all the DNA, just the CDR3 is kept, 45 bases in frame from base 1. The CDR1 and CDR2 encoded by the germline V gene are MGHRA and YSYEKL. A word on this clone: The antigen it recognizes is unknown. It has no much larger one-base neighbor in the sample; base qualities were not kept.

The cohort comprised around 690 healthy bone marrow donors. Cohort members were all nominally healthy when sampled, although unrecorded immune exposures were likely present. The donor tested CMV seronegative, placing the donor among the 352 seronegative members of the cohort. Every donor gave a peripheral blood sample, and the peripheral blood mononuclear cells from that sample were used for TCR beta sequencing. The Qiagen DNeasy Blood Extraction Kit was used to extract genomic DNA from the blood cell samples. What the work shows at the level of the full study, not this receptor alone: A later analysis reported that several top co-occurrence clusters appeared linked to parvovirus B19, influenza, CMV and Epstein-Barr virus. In a later analysis, HLA-associated TCR beta chains were found to be more clonally expanded and to have lower generation probabilities than equally common non-associated chains. A cluster of highly shared sequence variants was judged likely to represent a technical artifact of the sequencing pipeline. Most TCR sequences were observed very rarely across donors, whereas some public TCRs were present in many individuals. For the cohort, immune exposure information was limited to CMV serostatus. HLA typing was unavailable for some donors at each locus, so association tests used only the typed subset. A further reported finding was that TCR beta sequences accurately predicted the HLA-A and HLA-B alleles for most subjects in the first cohort. Assigning TCR associations to individual alleles was difficult when HLA alleles, especially DR and DQ, strongly co-occurred. Broadly in line with IMGT annotations, most TCR beta V segments showed up in productive rearrangements about 87% or about 30% of the time in an earlier analysis of a few hundred of the donors. In this cohort, only TCR beta chains were sequenced, and detectable features were limited by the absence of alpha or paired-chain data. The classifier was reported to diagnose cytomegalovirus status with high specificity and sensitivity in both the original cohort and the validation cohort. A later analysis associated about 16,000 TCR beta sequences with specific HLA alleles at a false discovery rate of 0.05. The study listed 150 to 200 TCR beta chains as associated with cytomegalovirus. An association between a missense DCLRE1C variant and V-gene and J-gene trimming of TCR beta chains was found in a later genetic analysis and replicated in an independent cohort. Correlated functional status among segregating V segments might be attributable to linkage disequilibrium, but an unknown experimental factor could not be ruled out. Roughly uniform sequencing depth across donors was assumed in presence/absence analyses, although this assumption may not hold. Because counts were too low, about 17 rarely observed V segments, including chromosome 9 orphons, were excluded from the earlier analysis of under 650 of the donors. In a later analysis, most CMV-associated TCR beta chains were found to appear HLA-restricted, with HLA associations seemingly driven largely by CMV exposure. According to a later analysis, TCR association rates differed among HLA loci, with DRB1 alleles showing the most associated TCRs and HLA-C alleles showing the fewest. In vitro tests confirmed that a few of the cytomegalovirus-associated TCR beta chains recognize cytomegalovirus antigens. The 87-base-pair reads could not distinguish some IMGT-functional V segments, including TRBV6-2 and TRBV6-3, so those segments were excluded. It was suggested by the authors that the approach could potentially be generalized to other disease states and immunological phenotypes. A later genetic analysis reported fewer N-insertions in productive TCRs among donors in an Asian-associated ancestry cluster than the roughly 720-donor mean.

The library was built by means of the immunoSEQ multiplex PCR assay. For the multiplex PCR, a mixture combining 60 forward primers for TCR Vbeta segments and 13 reverse primers for TCR Jbeta segments was used. A multiplex PCR assay on genomic DNA amplified the CDR3 region of rearranged TCR beta genes. Amplified TCR beta libraries were sequenced as 87-base-pair reads on the Illumina HiSeq System. The original methods were these. In a later analysis, 80 million or so unique TCR beta chains were counted across the roughly 670 repertoires, and roughly 10 million of these chains were shared by at least two donors. Raw reads were error-corrected and collapsed into unique sequences with a nearest-neighbor algorithm that merged closely related sequences to remove PCR and sequencing errors. CDR3 sequences were aligned to IMGT reference sequences to assign V, D and J gene segments. For a sequence to be retained, at least a six-nucleotide match to both a V gene segment and a J gene segment was required. Rearrangements were called productive when the CDR3 lacked stop codons and stayed in frame with V and J; all others were non-productive. Following IMGT convention, CDR3 was defined as the stretch from the second conserved V-encoded cysteine up to the conserved J-encoded phenylalanine. The earlier analysis of 500 to 750 of the donors excluded any sequence lacking an unambiguous match to a single V gene segment. An earlier analysis of several hundred of the donors called V segments functional above 56.7% productive rearrangements and segregating when the between-donor standard deviation exceeded 5%. A statistical classification framework was built to diagnose cytomegalovirus status from the catalog of TCR beta chain sequences. V and J gene assignment, in a later analysis, came from comparing TCR nucleotide sequences with IMGT/GENE-DB human TR gene sequences. Using the TCRdist pipeline, a later analysis assigned CDR3 sequences along with most-parsimonious VDJ recombination scenarios. In a later analysis, each TCR beta chain was defined by its CDR3 amino acid sequence together with its V-gene family, and reads lacking a unique V-gene family were excluded. In a later analysis, 500 to 650 highly shared, low-generation-probability nucleotide sequences were removed to address suspected cross-contamination and a sequencing artifact. For each public chain, a later analysis derived a clonal expansion index from normalized ranks of inferred template counts within each repertoire. A later analysis computed generation probabilities with a VDJ recombination model fitted to out-of-frame rearrangements, and checked the results against IGoR. Hypergeometric tests were used in a later analysis to score TCR-TCR, TCR-HLA and TCR-CMV co-occurrence, with a repertoire-size bias correction applied to the TCR pairs. A later analysis estimated false discovery rates by permuting HLA or CMV assignments 20 times. In a later analysis, co-occurring TCRs were grouped using DBSCAN, and TCRdist sequence similarity was added for clustering within HLA-allele-positive subsets. Repertoires with fewer than 30,000 or more than 120,000 public chains were left out of co-occurrence clustering, as were about 5 repertoires with anomalous nucleotide sharing. TCRdb took this table from immuneACCESS and kept in-frame rearrangements with V and J called. Such tables lack part of the clones; where checked against another copy, unresolved V genes explain under half of the gap, and the rest is unexplained. V, J and clone size are those of that table, while D and trimming were read from the DNA. This sample holds approximately 200,000 clones; 70% to 80% were observed only once. Around 15% of the sample lies in the top ten.

The specimen was PBMCs. This receptor chain uses TRBV4-1 and TRBJ2-7; 7 bases in between match TRBD1. The clonotype comes from a man aged 40-49 years in good health and CMV-seronegative. At the DNA level, the sequence is TGCGCCAGCAGCCAAGAGGAAAGGACAGGCTACGAGCAGTACTTC. The resulting protein is CASSQEERTGYEQYF.